The 15 T cell receptor beta chains in this list originate from one sample, sequenced in a study of blood T cell repertoires in COVID-19. Clones were read by immunoSEQ multiplex PCR, and TCRdb kept only the in-frame ones, dropping some. The sample lists a few hundred thousand clones, approximately 85% occurring once. Sequenced input: PBMCs or T cells enriched from blood (not recorded which). The source is a woman aged 45-65 years who had been exposed to COVID-19.

This clone has just a few counts. This chain links TRBV7-9 with TRBJ1-2; possibly TRBD1 for D (6 bases). V lost 0 bases, J lost 0 bases, and 11 bases lay in between. Germline values: CDR1 SEHNR, CDR2 FQNEAQ (reference sequence). This CDR3 has 16 residues. The CDR3 protein is CASSLALQGPNYGYTF. The CDR3 DNA sequence: TGTGCCAGCAGCTTAGCGCTGCAGGGGCCTAACTATGGCTACACCTTC.

The V gene is TRBV7-6, the J gene TRBJ2-7; 13 positions match TRBD2. Germline assignment: CDR1 SGHVS and CDR2 FNYEAQ. The V and J ends lost 6 bases and 6 bases, in that order; junction bases with no gene match: 8. The CDR3 totals 15 residues. For the CDR3, the DNA is TGTGCCAGCAGTTCCCGGACTAGCGGGGGTGGCGAGCAGTACTTC. Protein sequence: CASSSRTSGGGEQYF.

The chain recombines TRBV5-6 with TRBJ1-4, with D maybe TRBD1 (5 bases). Trimming cost V 4 bases and J 0 bases, with 16 bases left between them. This CDR3 has 17 amino acids. Germline-derived CDR1 and CDR2 are SGHDT and YYEEEE. The CDR3 region is CASSQNRGWATNEKLFF. For the CDR3, the DNA is TGTGCCAGCAGCCAAAACCGGGGGTGGGCAACTAATGAAAAACTGTTTTTT.

This chain uses TRBV12-3 or TRBV12-4 with TRBJ2-1, with D maybe TRBD1 (5 bases). This CDR3 comprises 12 residues. The ends were cut back, 5 bases at V and 8 bases at J, with 10 bases in the middle. CDR3 amino acids: CASSPAGYEQFF. CDR3 in DNA: TGTGCCAGCAGTCCCGCAGGGTATGAGCAGTTCTTC.

The rearrangement joins TRBV12-3 or TRBV12-4 to TRBJ1-1; D unclear. The CDR3 is 13 amino acids. Trimming left V 8 bases short and J 3 bases short, with 13 bases between. In DNA, the CDR3 is TGTGCCAGCGCGTTTCGCGGCCACACTGAAGCTTTCTTT. Its protein is CASAFRGHTEAFF.

The genes are TRBV24-1 and TRBJ1-2; weak D call: TRBD1 (6 bases). This CDR3 is 13 amino acids long. CDR1 KGHDR and CDR2 SFDVKD come from the germline V gene. The germline V and J ends were trimmed by 10 bases and 4 bases, with 15 bases remaining between them. CDR3 nucleotide sequence: TGTGCCACTTCGAGGGAGGGGGGCTATGGCTACACCTTC. Its protein product is CATSREGGYGYTF.

This chain uses TRBV7-2 with TRBJ2-1; D ambiguous. The V and J ends lost 5 bases and 8 bases respectively, with 7 bases between them. Per germline, CDR1 SGHTA and CDR2 FQGNSA. The CDR3 runs to 11 residues. The CDR3, as DNA: TGTGCCAGCAGCCGTCGGGATGAGCAGTTCTTC. Translated, it gives CASSRRDEQFF.

The chain recombines TRBV5-6 with TRBJ1-2; 8 bases match TRBD1. Trimming cost V 3 bases and J 5 bases; bases outside gene matches: 6. CDR1 and CDR2 from the germline V gene are SGHDT and YYEEEE. The CDR3 consists of 14 residues. This CDR3 reads CASSYDRGYYGYTF. In DNA form, the CDR3 reads TGTGCCAGCAGCTACGACAGGGGATATTATGGCTACACCTTC.

The V gene is TRBV2, the J gene TRBJ1-5; D unresolved. The V and J ends lost 7 bases and 5 bases respectively, with 21 bases between them. Germline CDR1 and CDR2: SNHLY and FYNNEI. CDR3 length: 16 amino acids. The CDR3 DNA reads TGTGCCAGCACTAGGGAGGCCTCCTTGGATGATCAGCCCCAGCATTTT. This encodes CASTREASLDDQPQHF.

The V call is TRBV14, the J call TRBJ2-1, with TRBD2 identical over 10 bases. Germline V gene sequence: CDR1 SGHDN, CDR2 FVKESK. The V gene end was trimmed by 0 bases and the J gene end by 8 bases; junction bases not matched to a gene: 7. The CDR3 is 16 residues long. CDR3 loop: CASSQEIAGGAYEQFF. The CDR3 bases are TGTGCCAGCAGCCAAGAAATAGCGGGGGGAGCGTATGAGCAGTTCTTC. The whole variable domain, remainder taken from reference TRBV14 and TRBJ2-1, is EAGVTQFPSHSVIEKGQTVTLRCDPISGHDNLYWYRRVMGKEIKFLLHFVKESKQDESGMPNNRFLAERTGGTYSTLKVQPAELEDSGVYFCASSQEIAGGAYEQFFGPGTRLTVL.

The rearrangement links TRBV11-2 to TRBJ1-3; D is undetermined. V lost 1 base and J 2 bases, leaving 9 bases between the germline ends. This CDR3 comprises 15 residues. CDR1 SGHAT and CDR2 FQNNGV come from the germline V gene. The CDR3 DNA follows: TGTGCCAGCAGCTTAGCTTCGGGGACTGGAAACACCATATATTTT. Amino acids: CASSLASGTGNTIYF.

V gene TRBV6-2 or TRBV6-3 combines with J gene TRBJ2-3, with D hard to call. V lost 6 bases and J 5 bases, leaving 9 bases between the germline ends. This CDR3 has 12 amino acids. CDR1 MNHEY and CDR2 SVGEGT come from the germline V gene. The CDR3: CASSLSGDTQYF. The CDR3 nucleotides are TGTGCCAGCAGCCTCTCAGGAGATACGCAGTATTTT.

The V call is TRBV21-1, the J call TRBJ1-4; the table's TRBD1 call for D was not verified on the DNA. TRBV21-1 is given as a pseudogene. The CDR3 loop spans 15 amino acids. CDR3 region: CASSKVARTNEKLFF. The CDR3 coding sequence is TGTGCCAGCAGCAAAGTAGCCAGGACAAATGAAAAACTGTTTTTT.

A few counts support this clone. J is TRBJ1-1 and V is TRBV18; D call uncertain. V was shortened by 1 base and J by 5 bases, with 8 bases between the two germline ends. Germline V lookup: CDR1 KGHSH, CDR2 LQKENI. The CDR3 spans 13 residues. CDR3 loop: CASSPQTGTEAFF. Written as DNA, the CDR3 is TGTGCCAGCTCACCACAAACCGGGACTGAAGCTTTCTTT.

The CDR3 nucleotides are TGTGCCACCAGCAGGGGCAGGGGACTGTTTTTT. This translates into CATSRGRGLFF. The chain employs TRBV15 and TRBJ1-4, with D possibly TRBD1 on 6 matching bases. V was clipped by 3 bases and J by 13 bases, with 9 bases between them. CDR1 is LNHNV and CDR2 is YYDKDF in the germline V gene (reference sequence). The CDR3 sequence is 11 residues long.